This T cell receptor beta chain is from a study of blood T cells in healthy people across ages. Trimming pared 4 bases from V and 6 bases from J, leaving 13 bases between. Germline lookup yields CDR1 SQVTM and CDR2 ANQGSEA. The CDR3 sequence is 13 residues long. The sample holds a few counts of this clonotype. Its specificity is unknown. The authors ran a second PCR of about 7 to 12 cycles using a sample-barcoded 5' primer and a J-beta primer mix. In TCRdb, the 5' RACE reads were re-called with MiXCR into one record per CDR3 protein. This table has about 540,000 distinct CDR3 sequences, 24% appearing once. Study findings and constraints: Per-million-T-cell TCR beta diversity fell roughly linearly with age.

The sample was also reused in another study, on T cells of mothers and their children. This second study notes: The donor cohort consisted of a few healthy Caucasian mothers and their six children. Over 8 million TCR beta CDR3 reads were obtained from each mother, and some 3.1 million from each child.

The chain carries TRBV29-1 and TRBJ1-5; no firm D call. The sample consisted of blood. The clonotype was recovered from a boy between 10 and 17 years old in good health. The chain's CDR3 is CSVARGEAQPQHF. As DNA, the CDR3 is TGCAGCGTTGCTCGGGGTGAGGCTCAGCCCCAGCATTTT.